The clone carrying this T cell receptor (beta chain) appeared a few times. The V gene lost 6 bases and the J gene lost 1 base, with 10 bases spanning the gap. This CDR3 contains 13 residues. The germline gives CDR1 DFQATT, CDR2 SNEGSKA (reference sequence). This sample is part of a study of T cells after yellow fever vaccination. About the research overall: Fractions of low cell number were prepared using SMART-Seq v4 Ultra Low Input. Study conclusions and caveats: Subsequent to the booster, the majority of primary-vaccination clones reappeared (96% CD4, 85% to 90% CD8). Peaking faster, on day 5 versus 15, the secondary response was nonetheless weaker.

5'RACE template switching produced TCR cDNA carrying a universal primer site and UMIs. MiXCR, applied by TCRdb to the 5' RACE reads, yields one record per CDR3 protein. Of about 96,000 distinct CDR3 sequences listed, approximately 9% are singletons. This TCR was recovered from a man aged 18 to 29 who received the YFV17D yellow fever vaccine. The sequenced sample was CD8+ T cells not binding an NS4B(214-222) dextramer, sorted from PBMCs, obtained around 15 days after the first yellow fever vaccination. The chain joins TRBV20-1 to TRBJ2-4; D tentatively reads TRBD1 or TRBD2 (6 bases each). The CDR3 DNA follows: TGCAGTGCCCGAGGGGGGGCCAAAAACATTCAGTACTTC. Encoded protein: CSARGGAKNIQYF.